The 29 T cell receptor beta chains below come from one sample, sequenced in a study of neurological immune-mediated disorders. TCRdb independently ran MiXCR on the 5' RACE reads; one entry per CDR3 protein. The table shows tens of thousands of distinct CDR3 sequences, with about 13% occurring only once. As to time point: longitudinal time-point 1 (baseline). Material for sequencing was PBMCs. The source of these receptors is a female donor with HTLV-1-associated myelopathy (HAM/TSP).

In its sample, this clonotype was seen many times. This rearrangement joins TRBV5-6 to TRBJ1-2; D remains unclear. CDR1 and CDR2 from the germline V gene are SGHDT and YYEEEE. The V gene lost 4 bases and the J gene lost 0 bases, with 16 bases spanning the gap. The CDR3 is made up of 16 amino acids. This CDR3 reads CASSPTSRLANYGYTF. The CDR3 nucleotides read TGTGCCAGCAGCCCGACCTCGAGGTTGGCTAACTATGGCTACACCTTC.

This clonotype was counted at least ten times. V and J are TRBV29-1 and TRBJ1-1; D perhaps matches TRBD1 (5 bases). Germline assignment: CDR1 SQVTM and CDR2 ANQGSEA. The V gene lost 7 bases and the J gene lost 2 bases, with 17 bases spanning the gap. The CDR3 covers 14 residues. The CDR3 sequence is CSGLTGTLNTEAFF. The CDR3 DNA reads TGCAGCGGACTTACCGGGACGCTTAACACTGAAGCTTTCTTT.

This clonotype was found many times. The genes are TRBV5-1 and TRBJ2-3; TRBD2 agrees at 9 bases. J was trimmed by 5 bases and V by 5 bases; bases with no gene match: 6. The CDR3 loop spans 14 amino acids. Germline lookup yields CDR1 SGHRS and CDR2 YFSETQ. CDR3 nucleotide sequence: TGCGCCAGCAGAATAGCGGGGGAGGTAGATACGCAGTATTTT. It codes for CASRIAGEVDTQYF.

This clonotype showed up many times. The chain is built from TRBV5-6 and TRBJ1-6; D ambiguous. The CDR3 is made up of 12 amino acids. The V end was cut by 2 bases, the J end by 7 bases, with 4 bases between. The germline gives CDR1 SGHDT, CDR2 YYEEEE. The chain's CDR3 is CASSFSNSPLHF. The CDR3 DNA sequence: TGTGCCAGCAGCTTCTCCAATTCACCCCTCCACTTT.

This clonotype showed up many times. The genes are TRBV28 and TRBJ2-2; D remains unclear. The germline gives CDR1 MDHEN, CDR2 SYDVKM. This CDR3 is built from 11 residues. Trimming took 8 bases from V and 5 from J, leaving 6 bases between them. The CDR3 here is CASAGTGELFF. CDR3 DNA: TGTGCCAGCGCCGGAACCGGGGAGCTGTTTTTT.

This clonotype was detected ten times or more. The chain combines TRBV6-2 or TRBV6-3 with TRBJ2-7; D is unresolved. The germline CDR1 and CDR2 sequences are MNHEY and SVGEGT. This CDR3 has 13 residues. Trimming shortened V by 8 bases and J by 6 bases, and 17 bases separated the two germline ends. In DNA form, the CDR3 reads TGTGCCAGCTATCGTGACGGCTCCGGCGAGCAGTACTTC. It is translated as CASYRDGSGEQYF.

This clonotype was seen repeatedly, ten times or more. CDR3 sequence (DNA): TGTGCCAGCAGCCTGAGGGACATCAGCACCGGGGAGCTGTTTTTT. Translation: CASSLRDISTGELFF. V usage is TRBV5-5 and J usage is TRBJ2-2, with D perhaps TRBD1 (6 bases). This CDR3 region has 15 residues. The V gene's germline CDR1 is SGHKS and CDR2 YYEKEE (reference sequence). V dropped 4 bases and J dropped 4 bases, with 14 bases sitting between them.

This clonotype was recorded many times. DNA for the CDR3: TGCAGTGCTAGAGGCTACCGAGGGGGGACAGATACGCAGTATTTT. This translates into CSARGYRGGTDTQYF. The genes are TRBV20-1 and TRBJ2-3; the D call may be TRBD1 or TRBD2 (6 bases each). The germline CDR1 and CDR2 sequences are DFQATT and SNEGSKA (reference sequence). The CDR3 contains 15 residues. Trimming cost V 1 base and J 3 bases, with 14 bases left between them.

This clonotype was detected ten times or more. J is TRBJ2-4 and V is TRBV7-2; D remains unclear. Germline CDR1 reads SGHTA; CDR2 reads FQGNSA. This CDR3 region has 14 residues. Trimming left V 2 bases short and J 5 bases short, with 10 bases between. The CDR3 sequence is CASSLSLVQNIQYF. The CDR3 nucleotides read TGTGCCAGCAGCTTATCCCTCGTCCAAAACATTCAGTACTTC. Together with reference TRBV7-2 and TRBJ2-4, the CDR3 gives the full variable domain: GAGVSQSPSNKVTEKGKDVELRCDPISGHTALYWYRQSLGQGLEFLIYFQGNSAPDKSGLPSDRFSAERTGGSVSTLTIQRTQQEDSAVYLCASSLSLVQNIQYFGAGTRLSVL.

This clonotype was observed at least ten times. J is TRBJ2-7 and V is TRBV25-1; unclear D gene. Per germline, CDR1 MGHDK and CDR2 SYGVNS. The germline V and J ends were trimmed by 1 base and 0 bases, with 10 bases remaining between them. CDR3 length: 15 amino acids. The chain's CDR3 is CASSEFDSVSYEQYF. As DNA, the CDR3 is TGTGCCAGCAGTGAATTTGATTCCGTCTCCTACGAGCAGTACTTC.

This chain joins TRBV20-1 and TRBJ2-5; tentatively, D is TRBD2 (5 bases). This CDR3 is built from 13 residues. Germline V gene lookup returns CDR1 DFQATT and CDR2 SNEGSKA (reference sequence). Trimming left V 0 bases short and J 3 bases short, with 8 bases between. CDR3 nucleotide sequence: TGCAGTGCTAGAGATACGGGGAAAGAGACCCAGTACTTC. This sequence encodes CSARDTGKETQYF.

This clonotype has a count of ten or more. The genes are TRBV6-6 and TRBJ2-7; D possibly corresponds to TRBD2 (6 bases). V gave up 6 bases and J gave up 4 bases, with 7 bases separating them. Germline V lookup: CDR1 MNHNY, CDR2 SVGAGI (reference sequence). The CDR3 contains 11 residues. Written as DNA, the CDR3 is TGTGCCAGCAGGGGGGGATACGAGCAGTACTTC. Translating gives CASRGGYEQYF.

This clonotype occurred many times. The chain is built from TRBV5-1 and TRBJ2-2, with 7 positions matching TRBD1. Germline V gene sequence: CDR1 SGHRS, CDR2 YFSETQ. CDR3 length equals 14 residues. Germline trimming cut 4 bases from V and 4 bases from J; bases unmatched to any gene: 4. CDR3 amino acids: CASSLGTATGELFF. CDR3 in DNA: TGCGCCAGCAGCCTCGGGACAGCCACCGGGGAGCTGTTTTTT.

This clonotype was seen many times. The chain links TRBV4-1 to TRBJ1-5; the D is unclear. Germline-derived CDR1 and CDR2 are MGHRA and YSYEKL. V lost 2 bases to trimming and J lost 0 bases, with 14 bases between them. The CDR3 loop spans 17 amino acids. The CDR3 loop reads CASSQLPGVISNQPQHF. The CDR3 DNA sequence: TGCGCCAGCAGCCAACTCCCCGGCGTAATTAGCAATCAGCCCCAGCATTTT.

This clonotype has at least ten counts. The junction departs from germline at one end; a sequencing error may be responsible. This sequence joins TRBV15 and TRBJ2-4; tentative D call: TRBD2 (7 bases). From germline, CDR1 is LNHNV and CDR2 YYDKDF (reference sequence). This CDR3 is built from 16 residues. The CDR3: CATSRDVGGGKNIQYF. The DNA for the CDR3 is TGTGCTACCAGCAGAGATGTAGGGGGGGGCAAAAACATTCAGTACTTC.

This clonotype was counted ten times or more. V is TRBV3-1 and J is TRBJ2-4; 8 bases agree with TRBD2. J gave up 9 bases and V 3 bases, and 4 bases lay outside the gene matches. The germline CDR1 and CDR2 sequences are LGHDT and YNNKEL (reference sequence). The CDR3 consists of 13 residues. CDR3 in DNA: TGTGCCAGCAGCCAGGCCGGGGGGGGCATTCAGTACTTC. Translation: CASSQAGGGIQYF.

This clonotype showed up just a few times. Here the CDR3 reads CASSLSSYLARGYTDTQYF. CDR3 sequence (DNA): TGCGCCAGCAGCCTCTCGTCGTACTTGGCGCGGGGGTACACAGATACGCAGTATTTT. The chain uses TRBV5-1 and TRBJ2-3; 7 bases line up with TRBD2. From germline, CDR1 is SGHRS and CDR2 YFSETQ. V lost 4 bases and J lost 2; bases outside the gene matches: 19. This CDR3 is 19 amino acids long.

This chain links TRBV3-1 with TRBJ2-1; maybe TRBD2 (5 bases). Trimming removed 4 bases at V and 7 bases at J, with 17 bases between. CDR1 and CDR2 (germline): LGHDT, YNNKEL (reference sequence). CDR3 length: 15 residues. CDR3 DNA sequence: TGTGCCAGCAGCCTTCGAGGGCCCCTAGCAAATGAGCAGTTCTTC. It yields the protein CASSLRGPLANEQFF.

Ten or more counts support this clonotype. The chain uses TRBV5-1 and TRBJ2-1; 9 bases are a match to TRBD1. The CDR3 contains 15 residues. Germline trimming cut 5 bases from V and 8 bases from J; bases unmatched to any gene: 11. Germline V CDR1 and CDR2: SGHRS, YFSETQ. CDR3 protein: CASREGQGSRYEQFF. The CDR3 DNA sequence: TGCGCCAGCAGAGAGGGACAGGGTAGTCGTTATGAGCAGTTCTTC.

There are many counts of this clonotype. The rearrangement links TRBV10-2 to TRBJ2-3; TRBD2 aligns across 12 bases. This CDR3 region has 16 residues. Germline V gene data show CDR1 as WSHSY and CDR2 as SAAADI. The V and J ends lost 3 bases and 3 bases, in that order; junction bases with no gene match: 4. CDR3 sequence reads: CASSETSGGSTDTQYF. CDR3 DNA sequence: TGCGCCAGCAGTGAAACTAGCGGGGGGAGTACAGATACGCAGTATTTT.

Note on this clonotype: A single base separates this from a much larger clone, so it may be a read error. The gene calls are TRBV7-2 and TRBJ2-7, with D unresolved. Per the germline V gene, CDR1 is SGHTA and CDR2 is FQGNSA. There are 15 residues in the CDR3. CDR3 bases: TGTGCCAACAGCTTTCAAGGGAATCCGACCTACGAGCAGTACTTC. Translating gives CANSFQGNPTYEQYF.

This clonotype came up many times. The chain is built from TRBV5-1 and TRBJ2-3; D assignment may be TRBD1 or TRBD2 (6 bases each). Germline V gene data show CDR1 as SGHRS and CDR2 as YFSETQ. V was clipped by 3 bases and J by 4 bases, with 21 bases between them. The CDR3 loop spans 17 amino acids. The DNA of the CDR3 is TGCGCCAGCAGCTCTTCGATGGCACTAGCAGGGGCAGATACGCAGTATTTT. Translating it yields CASSSSMALAGADTQYF.

This clonotype was found many times. The V and J genes are TRBV20-1 and TRBJ2-5; D tentatively reads TRBD1 or TRBD2 (6 bases each). Deletions cut 6 bases from V and 0 bases from J, with 8 bases between. The germline V gene has CDR1 DFQATT and CDR2 SNEGSKA (reference sequence). This CDR3 region has 12 residues. CDR3 coding DNA: TGCAGTGCAGGGGGGTACCAAGAGACCCAGTACTTC. Translation: CSAGGYQETQYF.

The table lists this clonotype with many counts. V and J are TRBV2 and TRBJ2-7; D ambiguous. V lost 6 bases and J lost 3, with 12 bases in between. Germline CDR1 is SNHLY and CDR2 is FYNNEI. The CDR3 loop spans 13 amino acids. CDR3 region: CASRVGQIYEQYF. CDR3 DNA sequence: TGTGCCAGCAGAGTCGGTCAGATCTACGAGCAGTACTTC. Variable domain in full (rest from reference TRBV2 and TRBJ2-7): EPEVTQTPSHQVTQMGQEVILRCVPISNHLYFYWYRQILGQKVEFLVSFYNNEISEKSEIFDDQFSVERPDGSNFTLKIRSTKLEDSAMYFCASRVGQIYEQYFGPGTRLTVT.

This clonotype has just a few counts. V and J are TRBV10-3 and TRBJ2-7; D is ambiguous. CDR3 length: 12 residues. V was shortened by 8 bases and J by 4 bases, with 12 bases between the two germline ends. Germline V lookup: CDR1 ENHRY, CDR2 SYGVKD. The DNA for the CDR3 is TGTGCCATCGGAACAGTATCGTACGAGCAGTACTTC. It codes for CAIGTVSYEQYF.

Many counts were recorded for this clonotype. The rearrangement joins TRBV10-3 to TRBJ2-5; 8 positions match TRBD2. Germline V gene sequence: CDR1 ENHRY, CDR2 SYGVKD. V lost 6 bases, J lost 2 bases, and 2 bases stayed unmatched. The CDR3 spans 13 residues. The CDR3 sequence: CAIRGLVQETQYF. The CDR3 bases are TGTGCCATCAGGGGACTAGTTCAAGAGACCCAGTACTTC.

This clonotype was detected only once. This may be a read error: a much more frequent sequence differs by one nucleotide. The rearrangement links TRBV9 to TRBJ1-2; D not certain. CDR1 and CDR2 from the germline V gene are SGDLS and YYNGEE. V was clipped by 3 bases and J by 1 base, with 10 bases between them. This CDR3 comprises 14 residues. DNA of the CDR3: TGTGCCAGCAGCGGGTTCCTGGATAACTATGGCTACACCTTC. Amino acids: CASSGFLDNYGYTF.

This clonotype was counted at least ten times. The V gene is TRBV12-3 or TRBV12-4, the J gene TRBJ2-1; D is unclear. V was cut by 6 bases and J by 6 bases, with 9 bases left in between. This CDR3 region has 12 residues. The CDR3 loop reads CASRYFSNEQFF. The CDR3 DNA reads as TGTGCCAGCAGGTATTTTTCCAATGAGCAGTTCTTC.

This clonotype was observed many times. The V call is TRBV20-1, the J call TRBJ2-7; possible D gene TRBD2, 7 bases. The CDR3 sequence is 14 residues long. V lost 4 bases, J lost 3 bases, and 16 bases lay in between. In germline, CDR1 is DFQATT, CDR2 SNEGSKA (reference sequence). CDR3 bases: TGCAGTGCTATTGGGGGGGCGACCTTCTACGAGCAGTACTTC. Protein sequence: CSAIGGATFYEQYF.